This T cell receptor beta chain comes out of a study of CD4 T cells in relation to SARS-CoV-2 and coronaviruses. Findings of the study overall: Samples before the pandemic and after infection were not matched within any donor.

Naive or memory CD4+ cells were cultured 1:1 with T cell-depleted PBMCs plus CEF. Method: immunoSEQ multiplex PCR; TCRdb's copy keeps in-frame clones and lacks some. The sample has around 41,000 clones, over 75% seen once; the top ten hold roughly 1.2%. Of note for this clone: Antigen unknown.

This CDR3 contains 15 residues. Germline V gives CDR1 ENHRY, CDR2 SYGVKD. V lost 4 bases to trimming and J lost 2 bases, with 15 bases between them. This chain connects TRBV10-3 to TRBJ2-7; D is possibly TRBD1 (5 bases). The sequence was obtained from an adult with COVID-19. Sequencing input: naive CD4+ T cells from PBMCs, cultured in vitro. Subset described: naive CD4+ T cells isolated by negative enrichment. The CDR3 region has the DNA TGTGCCATCAGTGCCCCAGGGAAGGTTACCTACGAGCAGTACTTC. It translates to CAISAPGKVTYEQYF.